This T cell receptor beta chain was observed in a study of CD8 T cells in ankylosing spondylitis. Findings and caveats of the study: CD8+ by phenotype, disease-linked clones were relatively rare in peripheral blood. Prior literature has documented some motif variants in synovial fluid and blood from reactive arthritis. The study looked at matched synovial fluid samples from ankylosing spondylitis patients. Disease-linked clones were reported to be significantly enriched there. About 8 highly homologous variants made up a TCR beta motif, and this motif appeared characteristic of ankylosing spondylitis blood.

By quantitative 5'-RACE with molecular barcodes, the TCR beta libraries were made. TCRdb processed the 5' RACE reads anew with MiXCR; each CDR3 protein has one entry. The sample has about 480,000 distinct CDR3 sequences; 17% are singletons. This CDR3 region has 15 residues. The germline CDR1 and CDR2 sequences are SEHNR and FQNEAQ (reference sequence). Between the trimmed V and J ends, which lost 1 base and 5 bases, there was a span of 14 bases. This clonotype was observed a few times. The antigen remains undetermined. The V call is TRBV7-9, the J call TRBJ2-5; possible D gene TRBD2, 6 bases. Sequenced material: blood, either unsorted or a sorted T cell fraction (not recorded which). This clonotype was sampled from a male donor with ankylosing spondylitis. The CDR3 nucleotides are TGTGCCAGCAGCTTAGGGGGCGGGGATCGGGAGACCCAGTACTTC. This gives the protein CASSLGGGDRETQYF.